Listed below are T cell receptor beta chains from one sample, sequenced in a study of CD8+ T cells in alopecia areata. The repertoire was sequenced with immunoSEQ multiplex PCR; TCRdb's copy has only in-frame clones and lacks some. The data show 140,000 to 150,000 clones, 51% seen once. Sequencing was performed on CD4+ T cells sorted from blood, taken at week 0. These receptors all stem from a human donor with alopecia areata. Each CDR3 is given with its conserved first and last residue. The D gene is left open where the match is weak. Clone size is shown for a subset of rows, as once, few, many or a class of expanded clone.

clone_size	j_call	cdr3_length	d_call	v_call	cdr3_aa	cdr3_nt
-	TRBJ1-1	13	-	TRBV6-5	CASSWGGGTEAFF	TGTGCCAGCAGTTGGGGGGGTGGGACTGAAGCTTTCTTT
-	TRBJ2-6	14	-	TRBV6-5	CASRSDGVTNVLTF	TGTGCCAGCAGATCCGACGGAGTTACCAACGTCCTGACTTTC
-	TRBJ1-5	14	-	TRBV15	CATRGPYKRQPQHF	TGTGCCACCCGGGGACCGTATAAGCGTCAGCCCCAGCATTTT
-	TRBJ2-1	14	TRBD2	TRBV29-1	CSVEPGRGGYEQFF	TGCAGCGTTGAACCGGGACGGGGGGGGTATGAGCAGTTCTTC
-	TRBJ2-1	15	-	TRBV29-1	CSVGTGLFSYNEQFF	TGCAGCGTTGGAACAGGATTATTCTCCTACAATGAGCAGTTCTTC
few	TRBJ1-1	16	-	TRBV6-5	CASSYWAGVSNTEAFF	TGTGCCAGCAGTTACTGGGCAGGGGTTTCGAACACTGAAGCTTTCTTT
-	TRBJ2-3	15	-	TRBV5-4	CASSQERISTDTQYF	TGTGCCAGCAGCCAGGAACGGATCAGCACAGATACGCAGTATTTT
once	TRBJ2-2	16	TRBD2	TRBV9	CASSVSGSLVTGELFF	TGTGCCAGCAGCGTGAGCGGGAGCTTGGTCACCGGGGAGCTGTTTTTT
once	TRBJ1-2	14	TRBD1	TRBV5-4	CATRTGTMGYGYTF	TGTGCCACCCGGACAGGGACAATGGGCTATGGCTACACCTTC
-	TRBJ1-2	12	-	TRBV30	CAWSPGIYGYTF	TGTGCCTGGAGTCCCGGGATCTATGGCTACACCTTC
few	TRBJ1-2	14	TRBD1	TRBV6-5	CASSFGTGNYGYTF	TGTGCCAGCAGTTTTGGGACAGGGAACTATGGCTACACCTTC
-	TRBJ2-1	14	-	TRBV4-3	CASSRDIGHNEQFF	TGCGCCAGCAGTCGGGACATAGGACACAATGAGCAGTTCTTC